The 25 T cell receptor beta chains below come from one sample, sequenced in a study of T-cell reconstitution after alpha-beta-depleted transplantation in children. Unique molecular identifiers were built into the TCRbeta library. TCRdb re-called the PCR reads with MiXCR, one entry per CDR3 protein. The sample records more than 150,000 distinct CDR3 sequences, less than 8% being singletons. Sequencing used PBMCs from the stem cell graft donor, obtained from the stem cell graft. The source of these receptors is a human donor who donated a stem cell graft to a child with Wiskott-Aldrich syndrome.

This clonotype was counted ten times or more. The rearrangement uses TRBV10-3 and TRBJ2-1, with D unresolved. Trimming took 2 bases from V and 7 from J, leaving 6 bases between them. Germline V gene data show CDR1 as ENHRY and CDR2 as SYGVKD. CDR3 size: 12 residues. For the CDR3, the DNA is TGTGCCATCAGTGAGATAGGGAATGAGCAGTTCTTC. This sequence encodes CAISEIGNEQFF.

This clonotype was recorded many times. V gene TRBV20-1 combines with J gene TRBJ2-1, with D possibly matching TRBD1 (5 bases). The CDR3 runs to 14 residues. V lost 3 bases to trimming and J lost 2 bases, with 11 bases between them. CDR1 and CDR2 (germline): DFQATT, SNEGSKA (reference sequence). The CDR3 spells CSASGQGAYNEQFF. The CDR3 DNA is TGCAGTGCTAGTGGTCAGGGCGCCTACAATGAGCAGTTCTTC.

This clonotype was found many times. The CDR3 spells CASSLGQGFNEQYF. CDR3 nucleotides: TGTGCCAGCAGTTTGGGACAGGGGTTCAACGAGCAGTACTTC. The chain employs TRBV12-3 or TRBV12-4 and TRBJ2-7, with 10 nucleotides matching TRBD1. The trim removed 3 bases at V and 5 bases at J, leaving 4 bases unmatched. The CDR3 is made up of 14 amino acids.

This clonotype was seen repeatedly, ten times or more. This chain uses TRBV24-1 with TRBJ2-6, with TRBD1 as a possible D gene (6 bases). This CDR3 has 15 amino acids. V lost 3 bases and J lost 4, with 9 bases in between. Germline assignment: CDR1 KGHDR and CDR2 SFDVKD. The CDR3 DNA sequence: TGTGCCACCAGTGATCCCGGGACAGGGGCCAACGTCCTGACTTTC. Translation gives CATSDPGTGANVLTF.

The gene calls are TRBV10-2 and TRBJ1-2, with 10 bases that match TRBD1. CDR3 size: 13 residues. Germline assignment: CDR1 WSHSY and CDR2 SAAADI. The J segment lost 8 bases and the V segment lost 7 bases, leaving 7 bases of the junction unmatched. The CDR3, as DNA: TGCGCCAGCAAGACAGGGGGCCCAGACGGCTACACCTTC. Translated: CASKTGGPDGYTF.

A note on this clonotype: This may arise from a read error, as a much more abundant clone is one base away. The V and J genes are TRBV25-1 and TRBJ2-7; D may be TRBD1 or TRBD2 (5 bases each). This CDR3 is built from 13 residues. Germline CDR1 and CDR2: MGHDK and SYGVNS. In DNA form, the CDR3 reads TGTTCCAGCAGTGAGGGGACCCCCTACGAGCAGTACTTC. Translated, it gives CSSSEGTPYEQYF.

This clonotype was observed at least ten times. This chain links TRBV15 with TRBJ2-2; tentative D call: TRBD2 (5 bases). V was cut by 6 bases and J by 5 bases, with 13 bases left in between. This CDR3 contains 14 residues. Germline V gene lookup returns CDR1 LNHNV and CDR2 YYDKDF (reference sequence). This chain's CDR3 is CATSPTGVTGELFF. In nucleotides, the CDR3 is TGTGCCACCAGTCCGACCGGGGTAACCGGGGAGCTGTTTTTT.

The genes are TRBV12-3 or TRBV12-4 and TRBJ1-1; no definite D call. Trimming took 6 bases from V and 2 from J, leaving 7 bases between them. The CDR3 runs to 12 residues. As DNA, the CDR3 is TGTGCCAGCAGATTACAAAACACTGAAGCTTTCTTT. This gives the protein CASRLQNTEAFF.

This clonotype was recorded a few times. The conserved final phenylalanine or tryptophan is absent from the CDR3, which likely points to a read error. It is unclear where the CDR3 begins or ends on the DNA, so no DNA is shown, and the CDR3 is as TCRdb lists it. This chain links TRBV3-1 with TRBJ1-1. The CDR3 spans 12 amino acids, including both terminal residues. The V gene's germline CDR1 is LGHDT and CDR2 YNNKEL (reference sequence). The CDR3 region is CASSQDLPRVVL.

A remark on this clonotype: Germline and junction disagree at one end, which may indicate a read error. The CDR3 DNA reads as TGCTGTGCTAGAGATCGAATCGGCAGGGGGTCCTACAATGAGCAGTTCTTC. Protein sequence: CCARDRIGRGSYNEQFF. V is TRBV20-1 and J is TRBJ2-1, with TRBD1 matching over 7 bases. From germline, CDR1 is DFQATT and CDR2 SNEGSKA (reference sequence). The CDR3 extends over 17 amino acids.

This clonotype was counted many times. This chain links TRBV7-9 with TRBJ1-2; maybe TRBD1 (6 bases). Germline V CDR1 and CDR2: SEHNR, FQNEAQ (reference sequence). V was shortened by 3 bases and J by 1 base, with 12 bases between the two germline ends. The CDR3 contains 15 residues. CDR3: CASSFSTGSNYGYTF. The CDR3 DNA reads TGTGCCAGCAGCTTTTCGACAGGTAGTAACTATGGCTACACCTTC.

The table lists this clonotype with many counts. J is TRBJ1-5 and V is TRBV6-2 or TRBV6-3; TRBD1 is a possible D gene (6 bases). The CDR3 has 15 amino acids. CDR1 and CDR2 (germline): MNHEY, SVGEGT. With 6 bases removed from V and 4 bases from J, the gap between germline ends came to 16 bases. The CDR3 sequence is CASRPGDGPNQPQHF. The DNA for the CDR3 is TGTGCCAGCAGGCCAGGGGACGGACCAAATCAGCCCCAGCATTTT.

This clonotype appeared many times. CDR3 DNA sequence: TGTGCCAGCAGTTTTATGGCTGGCCAAGAGCAGTACTTC. It encodes CASSFMAGQEQYF. This rearrangement joins TRBV12-3 or TRBV12-4 to TRBJ2-7; no firm D call. Trimming stripped 3 bases from V and 7 bases from J, with 13 bases between. The CDR3 totals 13 residues.

The sample holds many counts of this clonotype. The chain combines TRBV4-1 with TRBJ1-2; 8 nucleotides match TRBD1. Per germline, CDR1 MGHRA and CDR2 YSYEKL. Unmatched junction bases numbered 11, after V lost 2 bases and J lost 6 bases. The length of the CDR3 is 16 residues. In nucleotides, the CDR3 is TGCGCCAGCAGCCAACTCTTAGACAGGGGATTTGATGGCTACACCTTC. Encoded protein: CASSQLLDRGFDGYTF.

Ten or more counts support this clonotype. The J gene is TRBJ2-1, the V gene TRBV20-1; 10 nucleotides match TRBD1. The CDR3 is 12 residues long. The V gene end was trimmed by 6 bases and the J gene end by 7 bases; junction bases not matched to a gene: 3. CDR1 and CDR2 (germline): DFQATT, SNEGSKA (reference sequence). CDR3 sequence reads: CSAGQGRNEQFF. Here the CDR3 DNA reads TGCAGTGCGGGACAGGGGAGAAATGAGCAGTTCTTC.

The chain employs TRBV5-1 and TRBJ1-6; D gene unclear. Germline values: CDR1 SGHRS, CDR2 YFSETQ. The CDR3 has 19 amino acids. Trimming took 1 base from V and 0 from J, leaving 17 bases between them. The CDR3 nucleotides are TGCGCCAGCAGCTTGTACCCCACTGAGTCGAGCTCCTATAATTCACCCCTCCACTTT. This codes for CASSLYPTESSSYNSPLHF.

The chain links TRBV15 to TRBJ2-1, with 11 positions matching TRBD2. V shed 3 bases, J shed 4 bases, and the junction held 17 bases outside the gene matches. This CDR3 contains 20 residues. Per the germline V gene, CDR1 is LNHNV and CDR2 is YYDKDF (reference sequence). DNA for the CDR3: TGTGCCACCAGCAGTTCGGGACTAGCGGTTTCCCCAAGCGGGTACAATGAGCAGTTCTTC. Protein: CATSSSGLAVSPSGYNEQFF.

This clonotype has ten or more counts. The rearrangement links TRBV29-1 to TRBJ2-5; D is unresolved. Germline loops: CDR1 SQVTM, CDR2 ANQGSEA. The CDR3 runs to 12 residues. The V and J ends lost 4 bases and 5 bases respectively, with 11 bases between them. The DNA for the CDR3 is TGCAGCGTTGGGGTAGACGGGGAGACCCAGTACTTC. Its protein product is CSVGVDGETQYF.

This clonotype was seen repeatedly, ten times or more. V is TRBV7-2 and J is TRBJ2-5; TRBD1 matches at 7 bases. The germline V gene encodes CDR1 SGHTA and CDR2 FQGNSA. There are 14 residues in the CDR3. V was clipped by 4 bases and J by 3 bases; unmatched bases: 5. The CDR3 loop is CASSYRTGEETQYF. CDR3 in DNA: TGTGCCAGCAGCTACAGGACAGGTGAAGAGACCCAGTACTTC.

This clonotype has ten or more counts. The rearrangement links TRBV5-1 to TRBJ1-6; D possibly corresponds to TRBD1 (6 bases). Germline V gene data show CDR1 as SGHRS and CDR2 as YFSETQ. V lost 4 bases to trimming and J lost 8 bases, with 13 bases between them. The CDR3 totals 14 residues. The CDR3 region is CASSHRGGDSPLHF. The CDR3 DNA follows: TGCGCCAGCAGCCATAGGGGGGGTGATTCACCCCTCCACTTT.

CDR3 amino acids: CSVEDGGGTEAFF. The DNA of the CDR3 is TGCAGCGTTGAAGATGGGGGGGGCACTGAAGCTTTCTTT. The chain uses TRBV29-1 and TRBJ1-1; D possibly corresponds to TRBD1 (5 bases). V lost 0 bases and J lost 4, with 9 bases in between. There are 13 residues in the CDR3. Germline V CDR1 and CDR2: SQVTM, ANQGSEA.

This clonotype was recorded many times. The rearrangement uses TRBV5-6 and TRBJ2-5; D gene ambiguous. The CDR3 is made up of 9 amino acids. The V end was cut by 5 bases, the J end by 5 bases, with 1 base between. CDR1 is SGHDT, CDR2 YYEEEE, per germline. The CDR3 DNA reads TGTGCCAGCAGGGAGACCCAGTACTTC. Translation gives CASRETQYF.

The table lists this clonotype with many counts. This rearrangement joins TRBV20-1 to TRBJ1-5; 8 nucleotides match TRBD1. This CDR3 contains 11 residues. Germline values: CDR1 DFQATT, CDR2 SNEGSKA (reference sequence). V was pared by 6 bases and J by 12 bases, with 7 bases of the junction left unmatched. The CDR3 protein is CSAKGQGLQHF. The CDR3 nucleotides read TGCAGTGCAAAAGGACAGGGACTCCAGCATTTT.

The rearrangement uses TRBV6-5 and TRBJ2-5; D ambiguous. This CDR3 comprises 14 residues. The V and J ends lost 0 bases and 1 base respectively, with 6 bases between them. Germline V gives CDR1 MNHEY, CDR2 SVGAGI. CDR3 amino acids: CASSYSSIQETQYF. DNA for the CDR3: TGTGCCAGCAGTTACTCGTCGATCCAAGAGACCCAGTACTTC.

This clonotype showed up many times. The chain uses TRBV6-1 and TRBJ2-1, with 11 bases aligning to TRBD2. The CDR3 totals 15 residues. Trimming at V came to 6 bases and at J to 6 bases, leaving 7 bases not matched to a gene. From germline, CDR1 is MNHNS and CDR2 SASEGT. The CDR3 sequence is CASRDLAGGGNEQFF. The DNA of the CDR3 is TGTGCCAGCAGAGATCTAGCGGGAGGAGGCAATGAGCAGTTCTTC.